One and the same sample provided the 30 T cell receptor beta chains below, sequenced in a study of identical twins. One entry per CDR3 protein, called by TCRdb with MiXCR from the 5' RACE reads. Among fewer than 550,000 distinct CDR3 sequences, roughly an eighth were seen once, and the ten largest hold approximately 0.98%. These sequences were also reported in another study, on yellow fever vaccine responses in identical twins.

The sample comprised CD4+ T cells sorted from blood. The receptors derive from a woman aged 18-29 years in good health.

The CDR3 reads CASSPIWTGMANQPQHF. DNA of the CDR3: TGTGCCAGCAGCCCTATTTGGACAGGGATGGCCAATCAGCCCCAGCATTTT. This sequence joins TRBV5-7 and TRBJ1-5; 8 positions match TRBD1. TRBV5-7 is treated as an ORF (open reading frame) with a function not yet certain. CDR3 length equals 17 residues. The ends lost 4 bases at V and 3 bases at J; junction bases unmatched: 12.

J is TRBJ1-6 and V is TRBV6-6; no firm D call. Germline lookup yields CDR1 MNHNY and CDR2 SVGAGI (reference sequence). The V and J ends lost 3 bases and 14 bases respectively, with 11 bases between them. The CDR3 has 12 amino acids. The CDR3 protein is CASSYDVRALHF. Here the CDR3 DNA reads TGTGCCAGCAGTTATGACGTTAGGGCCCTCCACTTT.

The chain carries TRBV6-2 or TRBV6-3 and TRBJ2-7; no clear D. CDR3 size: 14 residues. The germline CDR1 and CDR2 sequences are MNHEY and SVGEGT. Deletions cut 6 bases from V and 5 bases from J, with 17 bases between. The CDR3 bases are TGTGCCAGCAGAGCGAGCAGCAGAGTCCACGAGCAGTACTTC. It specifies CASRASSRVHEQYF.

The V call is TRBV6-1, the J call TRBJ1-5; tentatively, D is TRBD1 (6 bases). This CDR3 is 13 amino acids long. V lost 6 bases to trimming and J lost 5 bases, with 11 bases between them. Germline V gives CDR1 MNHNS, CDR2 SASEGT. CDR3 sequence reads: CASRTGQYQPQHF. The CDR3 coding sequence is TGTGCCAGCAGAACAGGACAGTATCAGCCCCAGCATTTT.

This clonotype was seen only a few times. This chain joins TRBV5-6 and TRBJ2-7; D possibly corresponds to TRBD1 (6 bases). CDR3 length: 14 amino acids. V was shortened by 2 bases and J by 4 bases, with 13 bases between the two germline ends. Germline loops: CDR1 SGHDT, CDR2 YYEEEE. The CDR3 loop is CASSFFRGYYEQYF. CDR3 DNA sequence: TGTGCCAGCAGCTTTTTCAGGGGATATTACGAGCAGTACTTC.

The J gene is TRBJ2-1, the V gene TRBV6-2 or TRBV6-3, with D unclear. V was pared by 6 bases and J by 0 bases, with 9 bases between. Per the germline V gene, CDR1 is MNHEY and CDR2 is SVGEGT. This CDR3 comprises 14 residues. Here the CDR3 reads CASSQQSSYNEQFF. In DNA form, the CDR3 reads TGTGCCAGCAGCCAACAGAGCTCCTACAATGAGCAGTTCTTC.

There are a few counts of this clonotype. This chain joins TRBV30 and TRBJ2-2; possible D gene TRBD2, 5 bases. V was trimmed by 1 base and J by 4 bases, leaving 13 bases between them. From germline, CDR1 is GTSNPN and CDR2 SVGIG (reference sequence). The CDR3 is 15 amino acids. The CDR3 protein is CAWSAGVRVTGELFF. The CDR3 bases are TGTGCCTGGAGTGCCGGGGTGAGGGTCACCGGGGAGCTGTTTTTT.

This clonotype was seen ten or more times. The V gene is TRBV18, the J gene TRBJ2-1; D not certain. V lost 3 bases to trimming and J lost 4 bases, with 7 bases between them. Germline CDR1 is KGHSH and CDR2 is LQKENI. This CDR3 region has 13 residues. The CDR3 DNA is TGTGCCAGCTCACCCGACCTTTACAATGAGCAGTTCTTC. The encoded protein is CASSPDLYNEQFF.

This clonotype was counted a few times. The J gene is TRBJ2-7, the V gene TRBV6-2 or TRBV6-3; 8 bases match TRBD2. V shed 5 bases and J 12 bases; nucleotides not matched to a gene: 6. Germline V gene lookup returns CDR1 MNHEY and CDR2 SVGEGT. The CDR3 has 11 amino acids. CDR3 sequence: CASSRGTRPYF. The CDR3 nucleotides are TGTGCCAGCAGTCGCGGGACTAGACCGTACTTC.

This clonotype was seen at least ten times. The gene calls are TRBV7-8 and TRBJ1-1, with unresolved D. CDR1 and CDR2 from the germline V gene are SGHVS and FQNEAQ. The CDR3 runs 15 residues. V was shortened by 6 bases and J by 0 bases, with 14 bases between the two germline ends. CDR3 DNA: TGTGCCAGCAGACCTCCGGGAGTCATGAACACTGAAGCTTTCTTT. The encoded protein is CASRPPGVMNTEAFF.

This chain connects TRBV18 to TRBJ2-7, with 8 bases aligning to TRBD1. The CDR3 extends over 16 amino acids. Losses at the gene ends were 1 base for V and 4 bases for J; bases not matched to a gene: 9. Looked up from germline, CDR1 is KGHSH and CDR2 is LQKENI. CDR3 sequence: CASSPLRDRIRYEQYF. DNA of the CDR3: TGTGCCAGCTCACCACTCCGGGACAGGATCCGTTACGAGCAGTACTTC.

This clonotype was observed many times. DNA for the CDR3: TGTGCCAGCAGGACGACAGGGGGGAACACTGAAGCTTTCTTT. This gives the protein CASRTTGGNTEAFF. This sequence joins TRBV12-3 or TRBV12-4 and TRBJ1-1; 9 bases match TRBD1. The V and J ends lost 6 bases and 1 base, in that order; junction bases with no gene match: 3. This CDR3 contains 14 residues.

This clonotype was counted between two and nine times. This rearrangement joins TRBV5-1 to TRBJ2-2; no reliable D call. The V gene lost 0 bases and the J gene lost 4 bases, with 13 bases spanning the gap. The CDR3 length is 16 residues. Germline CDR1 is SGHRS and CDR2 is YFSETQ. CDR3 protein: CASSLAEQKTTGELFF. The CDR3 nucleotides read TGCGCCAGCAGCTTGGCCGAACAGAAAACCACCGGGGAGCTGTTTTTT.

This chain links TRBV28 with TRBJ2-7; no clear D gene. CDR3 size: 13 residues. Germline V gene sequence: CDR1 MDHEN, CDR2 SYDVKM. The ends were cut back, 6 bases at V and 2 bases at J, with 11 bases in the middle. CDR3 sequence: CASSPGYTYEQYF. The CDR3 nucleotides are TGTGCCAGCAGCCCTGGGTACACCTACGAGCAGTACTTC. The full variable domain, completed using reference TRBV28 and TRBJ2-7, is DVKVTQSSRYLVKRTGEKVFLECVQDMDHENMFWYRQDPGLGLRLIYFSYDVKMKEKGDIPEGYSVSREKKERFSLILESASTNQTSMYLCASSPGYTYEQYFGPGTRLTVT.

The chain recombines TRBV12-3 or TRBV12-4 with TRBJ2-3; 13 positions agree with TRBD2. Trimming at V came to 10 bases and at J to 0 bases, leaving 10 bases not matched to a gene. The CDR3 sequence is 17 residues long. This CDR3 reads CAICLLAGGSSTDTQYF. The DNA of the CDR3 is TGTGCCATCTGTTTACTAGCGGGAGGGTCTAGCACAGATACGCAGTATTTT.

This clonotype came up many times. The rearrangement uses TRBV5-1 and TRBJ2-5; D not certain. V lost 0 bases to trimming and J lost 4 bases, with 7 bases between them. Germline CDR1 SGHRS, CDR2 YFSETQ. The CDR3 covers 13 residues. The DNA for the CDR3 is TGCGCCAGCAGCTTGGACCTCGCAGAGACCCAGTACTTC. It translates to CASSLDLAETQYF.

This clonotype showed up just a few times. This sequence joins TRBV10-3 and TRBJ2-3, with TRBD2 identical over 10 bases. V was clipped by 11 bases and J by 4 bases; unmatched bases: 12. CDR3 length: 15 residues. Germline-derived CDR1 and CDR2 are ENHRY and SYGVKD. CDR3 sequence reads: CASAGLAGAPDTQYF. In DNA form, the CDR3 reads TGTGCCTCGGCCGGCCTAGCGGGAGCCCCAGATACGCAGTATTTT.

The V gene is TRBV9, the J gene TRBJ1-5, with D perhaps matching TRBD1 (6 bases). Trimming removed 0 bases at V and 5 bases at J, with 9 bases between. The germline V gene encodes CDR1 SGDLS and CDR2 YYNGEE. The CDR3 is 14 residues long. The CDR3 loop is CASSVGAGDQPQHF. DNA of the CDR3: TGTGCCAGCAGCGTAGGGGCAGGGGATCAGCCCCAGCATTTT.

V usage is TRBV20-1 and J usage is TRBJ2-5, with no clear D. The V and J ends lost 8 bases and 5 bases respectively, with 15 bases between them. CDR3 length: 12 amino acids. Per the germline V gene, CDR1 is DFQATT and CDR2 is SNEGSKA (reference sequence). As DNA, the CDR3 is TGCAGTAGGTCGACACGTAGGGAGACCCAGTACTTC. Its translation is CSRSTRRETQYF.

This clonotype was seen at least ten times. The chain uses TRBV5-6 and TRBJ2-7, with TRBD1 as a possible D gene (5 bases). The CDR3 is made up of 14 amino acids. V lost 0 bases, J lost 1 base, and 8 bases lay in between. Germline CDR1 is SGHDT and CDR2 is YYEEEE. The CDR3 spells CASSLDRSSYEQYF. DNA of the CDR3: TGTGCCAGCAGCTTGGACAGGTCGTCCTACGAGCAGTACTTC.

There are many counts of this clonotype. V usage is TRBV15 and J usage is TRBJ1-2, with D perhaps TRBD1 (6 bases). The CDR3 extends over 15 amino acids. With 3 bases removed from V and 5 bases from J, the gap between germline ends came to 16 bases. Germline V lookup: CDR1 LNHNV, CDR2 YYDKDF (reference sequence). This CDR3 is CATSRGSGTTYGYTF. The CDR3, as DNA: TGTGCCACCAGCAGGGGGTCCGGGACAACTTATGGCTACACCTTC.

This clonotype came up a few times. J is TRBJ2-1 and V is TRBV3-1; D ambiguous. CDR3 length: 11 amino acids. Trimming shortened V by 5 bases and J by 6 bases, and 5 bases separated the two germline ends. Looked up from germline, CDR1 is LGHDT and CDR2 is YNNKEL (reference sequence). For the CDR3, the DNA is TGTGCCAGCAGCAATTCCAATGAGCAGTTCTTC. It specifies CASSNSNEQFF.

This clonotype was seen many times. The V call is TRBV6-1, the J call TRBJ1-5; TRBD1 aligns across 8 bases. Germline values: CDR1 MNHNS, CDR2 SASEGT. There are 14 residues in the CDR3. The V segment lost 3 bases and the J segment 4 bases; nucleotides outside the gene matches: 2. The CDR3 protein is CASSDNRGNQPQHF. The CDR3 region has the DNA TGTGCCAGCAGTGACAACAGGGGGAATCAGCCCCAGCATTTT.

The chain carries TRBV3-1 and TRBJ2-3; possible D gene TRBD2, 5 bases. The CDR3 sequence is 17 residues long. With 1 base removed from V and 3 bases from J, the gap between germline ends came to 17 bases. From germline, CDR1 is LGHDT and CDR2 YNNKEL (reference sequence). CDR3 bases: TGTGCCAGCAGCCAAGCGGGCAGCCCCTCGGGGACAGATACGCAGTATTTT. Its protein is CASSQAGSPSGTDTQYF.

This clonotype was detected ten times or more. The chain employs TRBV6-5 and TRBJ2-7; D is perhaps TRBD1 or TRBD2 (5 bases each). The V and J ends lost 6 bases and 9 bases respectively, with 15 bases between them. Germline V gene lookup returns CDR1 MNHEY and CDR2 SVGAGI. CDR3 length: 12 residues. CDR3 sequence: CASRSDQGAQYF. The CDR3 DNA sequence: TGTGCCAGCAGATCCGATCAGGGAGCGCAGTACTTC.

The J gene is TRBJ2-3, the V gene TRBV28; 10 bases match TRBD1. Trimming cost V 2 bases and J 4 bases; bases outside gene matches: 6. From germline, CDR1 is MDHEN and CDR2 SYDVKM. This CDR3 comprises 16 residues. As DNA, the CDR3 is TGTGCCAGCAGTTTAAGGACAGGGGGGGCGGCAGATACGCAGTATTTT. As protein: CASSLRTGGAADTQYF.

This clonotype occurred a few times. This chain joins TRBV6-2 or TRBV6-3 and TRBJ1-1; 7 bases match TRBD1. J was trimmed by 6 bases and V by 6 bases; bases with no gene match: 13. This CDR3 spans 15 amino acids. CDR1 and CDR2 from the germline V gene are MNHEY and SVGEGT. The CDR3 nucleotides read TGTGCCAGCAGCGACCTATCAGGGGGTAGGCCTGAAGCTTTCTTT. Protein product: CASSDLSGGRPEAFF.

Only a few counts were recorded for this clonotype. The chain carries TRBV3-1 and TRBJ1-1, with D unclear. V lost 0 bases, J lost 1 base, and 9 bases lay in between. CDR1 and CDR2 from the germline V gene are LGHDT and YNNKEL (reference sequence). This CDR3 contains 15 residues. The CDR3 nucleotides are TGTGCCAGCAGCCAAGATCAACTCTGGAACACTGAAGCTTTCTTT. Its protein product is CASSQDQLWNTEAFF. Complete variable domain (other parts from reference TRBV3-1 and TRBJ1-1): DTAVSQTPKYLVTQMGNDKSIKCEQNLGHDTMYWYKQDSKKFLKIMFSYNNKELIINETVPNRFSPKSPDKAHLNLHINSLELGDSAVYFCASSQDQLWNTEAFFGQGTRLTVV.

This chain connects TRBV11-2 to TRBJ2-1, with D tentatively TRBD1 (5 bases). Trimming left V 0 bases short and J 13 bases short, with 10 bases between. Germline CDR1 reads SGHAT; CDR2 reads FQNNGV. This CDR3 spans 12 amino acids. CDR3 amino acids: CASSLDQGSQFF. DNA of the CDR3: TGTGCCAGCAGCTTAGATCAGGGATCCCAGTTCTTC. The full variable domain, in which reference TRBV11-2 and TRBJ2-1 provide the parts outside the CDR3, is EAGVAQSPRYKIIEKRQSVAFWCNPISGHATLYWYQQILGQGPKLLIQFQNNGVVDDSQLPKDRFSAERLKGVDSTLKIQPAKLEDSAVYLCASSLDQGSQFFGPGTRLTVL.

The rearrangement links TRBV7-9 to TRBJ1-1; tentative D call: TRBD1 (5 bases). From germline, CDR1 is SEHNR and CDR2 FQNEAQ (reference sequence). Trimming took off 1 base at V and 12 bases at J, with 18 bases between the two ends. CDR3 size: 14 residues. The CDR3 coding sequence is TGTGCCAGCAGCTTAGAAGGGGTGACAATGGTTTCTTTCTTT. This codes for CASSLEGVTMVSFF.